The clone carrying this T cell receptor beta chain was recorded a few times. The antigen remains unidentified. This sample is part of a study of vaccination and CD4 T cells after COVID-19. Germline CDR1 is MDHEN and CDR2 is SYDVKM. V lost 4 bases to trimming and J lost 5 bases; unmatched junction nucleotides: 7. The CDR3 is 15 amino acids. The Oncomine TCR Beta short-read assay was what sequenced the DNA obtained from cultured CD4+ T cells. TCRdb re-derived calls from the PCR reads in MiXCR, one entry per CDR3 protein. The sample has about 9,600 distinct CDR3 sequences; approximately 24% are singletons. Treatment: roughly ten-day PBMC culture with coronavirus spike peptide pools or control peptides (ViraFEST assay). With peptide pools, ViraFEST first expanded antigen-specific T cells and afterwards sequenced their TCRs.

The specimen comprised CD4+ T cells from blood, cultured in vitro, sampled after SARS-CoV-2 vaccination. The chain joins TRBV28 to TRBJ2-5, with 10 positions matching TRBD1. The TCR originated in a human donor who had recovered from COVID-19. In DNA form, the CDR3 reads TGTGCCAGCAGTTCGCCGACAGGGGGCCAGGAGACCCAGTACTTC. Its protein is CASSSPTGGQETQYF. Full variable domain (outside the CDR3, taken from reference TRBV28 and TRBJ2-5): DVKVTQSSRYLVKRTGEKVFLECVQDMDHENMFWYRQDPGLGLRLIYFSYDVKMKEKGDIPEGYSVSREKKERFSLILESASTNQTSMYLCASSSPTGGQETQYFGPGTRLLVL.